This T cell receptor (beta chain) emerged from a study of T cell repertoires in cytomegalovirus infection. Looking at the study overall: CMV infection and matching HLA type were both indicated by public TCR beta signatures.

MiXCR, run by TCRdb on the reads, gives a single entry per CDR3 protein. The repertoire holds around 900,000 distinct CDR3 sequences, with under 40% as singletons. The germline V gene encodes CDR1 SSHAT and CDR2 FNYEAQ (reference sequence). This CDR3 has 14 residues. Of note for this clonotype: Its antigen is still unknown. Compared with germline, one end of the junction differs, possibly owing to a read error.

The chain recombines TRBV7-7 with TRBJ1-1; unclear D gene. The specimen comprised cultured CD8+ T cells from PBMCs, sampled from culture after CMV antigen stimulation. This TCR derives from a human donor in good health (CMV status not recorded). Some clones in this sample may be carry-over from other donors' samples. CDR3 sequence: CASSLDPSSTEAFF. CDR3 DNA: TGTGCTAGCAGCTTAGATCCCAGCTCCACTGAAGCTTTCTTT.